Each of the 15 T cell receptor beta chains below was sequenced from the same sample in a study of human T cells and chemical hapten exposure (dated by TCRdb to the early 2020s). Library preparation used RACE. Sequenced using a NextSeq 500. In TCRdb, the public reads were trimmed at Q25 with fastp and aligned with MiXCR, with productive beta chains retained. Entries that share a CDR3 protein sequence are merged under the most common genes and DNA. The sample table contains some 65,000 distinct CDR3 sequences; only one count was recorded for roughly 6.6% of them. The top ten constitute just under 3.5% of the sample. The sample's time point label is to be understood as: healthy volunteer bleed at 6 weeks. Unfractionated whole blood was collected in Tempus Blood RNA tubes, and total RNA was extracted from that blood. The specimen sequenced was whole blood. The receptors come from a female donor in good health. Some clones in this sample may be carry-over from other donors' samples.

As for this clonotype: One base away lies a much larger clone, so this may be a sequencing read error. The chain recombines TRBV28 with TRBJ1-4, with D perhaps TRBD1 (5 bases). This CDR3 has 15 amino acids. CDR1 and CDR2 (germline): MDHEN, SYDVKM. CDR3 region: CASSLGDSSDEILFF. The DNA for the CDR3 is TGTGCCAGCAGTTTGGGTGACAGTTCCGATGAAATACTGTTTTTT.

This clonotype was counted many times. The V call is TRBV27, the J call TRBJ1-1; TRBD1 aligns across 8 bases. This CDR3 region has 17 residues. The germline CDR1 and CDR2 sequences are MNHEY and SMNVEV (reference sequence). Trimming cost V 5 bases and J 5 bases; bases outside gene matches: 16. CDR3 sequence reads: CASSLQRLTGAWTEAFF. The CDR3 DNA is TGTGCCAGCAGTCTCCAACGCCTGACAGGGGCGTGGACTGAAGCTTTCTTT.

The V call is TRBV12-3 or TRBV12-4, the J call TRBJ2-1; 8 positions match TRBD2. The trim removed 2 bases at V and 9 bases at J, leaving 12 bases unmatched. The CDR3 has 16 residues. CDR3 in amino acids: CASSLRGGSGIGEQFF. For the CDR3, the DNA is TGTGCCAGCAGTTTAAGGGGGGGTAGCGGGATTGGTGAGCAGTTCTTC.

This clonotype was counted at least ten times. This chain connects TRBV27 to TRBJ2-7; D may match TRBD1 or TRBD2 (5 bases each). V was pared by 3 bases and J by 1 base, with 16 bases between. From germline, CDR1 is MNHEY and CDR2 SMNVEV (reference sequence). The CDR3 has 16 residues. The CDR3 coding sequence is TGTGCCAGCAGTTTCTCGGCCGGGGCGAGGTCCTACGAGCAGTACTTC. It encodes CASSFSAGARSYEQYF.

This clonotype was picked up many times. The rearrangement links TRBV7-2 to TRBJ2-4; D not resolved. This CDR3 is built from 16 residues. The ends were cut back, 2 bases at V and 0 bases at J, with 11 bases in the middle. Germline loops: CDR1 SGHTA, CDR2 FQGNSA. The CDR3 coding sequence is TGTGCCAGCAGCTTAAATCCTACCGGAGCCAAAAACATTCAGTACTTC. It is translated as CASSLNPTGAKNIQYF.

This clonotype was recorded a few times. The chain joins TRBV6-5 to TRBJ2-3; 7 nucleotides agree with TRBD1. The V gene end was trimmed by 5 bases and the J gene end by 4 bases; junction bases not matched to a gene: 9. CDR1 MNHEY and CDR2 SVGAGI come from the germline V gene. The length of the CDR3 is 15 residues. CDR3 in DNA: TGTGCCAGCAGTAAACAGGGGCTTATGGCAGATACGCAGTATTTT. Residues: CASSKQGLMADTQYF.

This clonotype appeared many times. This rearrangement joins TRBV4-3 to TRBJ1-1; D gene ambiguous. Germline V gives CDR1 LGHNA, CDR2 YSLEER. V gave up 0 bases and J gave up 0 bases, with 8 bases separating them. The CDR3 totals 15 residues. CDR3 nucleotides: TGCGCCAGCAGCCAAGATGGAACACTGAACACTGAAGCTTTCTTT. Translated: CASSQDGTLNTEAFF.

In this sample, this clonotype turned up many times. This chain uses TRBV4-2 with TRBJ2-3; tentatively, D is TRBD1 (6 bases). The CDR3 extends over 16 amino acids. V lost 0 bases and J lost 2, with 12 bases in between. CDR1 is LGHNA and CDR2 is YNFKEQ in the germline V gene. CDR3 region: CASSQEGTRDTDTQYF. The CDR3, as DNA: TGTGCCAGCAGCCAAGAAGGGACACGGGACACAGATACGCAGTATTTT.

This clonotype was seen more than once but under ten times. The rearrangement uses TRBV27 and TRBJ2-2; D perhaps matches TRBD2 (7 bases). Germline lookup yields CDR1 MNHEY and CDR2 SMNVEV (reference sequence). The CDR3 sequence is 18 residues long. The V and J ends lost 2 bases and 5 bases respectively, with 21 bases between them. Written as DNA, the CDR3 is TGTGCCAGCAGTTTACTGGGGGGGGGCCCCGGTTGGACCGGGGAGCTGTTTTTT. Translating gives CASSLLGGGPGWTGELFF.

This clonotype was seen many times. This sequence joins TRBV11-2 and TRBJ1-5; D is unclear. The CDR3 runs to 12 residues. The germline V gene has CDR1 SGHAT and CDR2 FQNNGV. V was shortened by 5 bases and J by 3 bases, with 5 bases between the two germline ends. This CDR3 is CASSQFNQPQHF. CDR3 DNA: TGTGCCAGCAGCCAATTCAATCAGCCCCAGCATTTT.

The V and J genes are TRBV7-9 and TRBJ2-7; TRBD1 agrees at 11 bases. V shed 5 bases, J shed 5 bases, and the junction held 11 bases outside the gene matches. CDR1 and CDR2 from the germline V gene are SEHNR and FQNEAQ (reference sequence). CDR3 length: 16 residues. Here the CDR3 DNA reads TGTGCCAGCAGCCTCGATGATCCGGGACAGGGGGACGAGCAGTACTTC. This codes for CASSLDDPGQGDEQYF.

The chain carries TRBV5-1 and TRBJ2-7; D not resolved. The V end lost 7 bases, the J end lost 0 bases, and 11 bases lay between the germline ends. In germline, CDR1 is SGHRS, CDR2 YFSETQ. This CDR3 has 13 amino acids. CDR3 protein: CASGDHSSYEQYF. CDR3 in DNA: TGCGCCAGCGGCGATCATAGCTCCTACGAGCAGTACTTC.

This clonotype was detected only a few times. The chain uses TRBV9 and TRBJ2-3; D gene uncertain. The CDR3 extends over 15 amino acids. Germline V gene lookup returns CDR1 SGDLS and CDR2 YYNGEE. Trimming stripped 4 bases from V and 3 bases from J, with 15 bases between. Here the CDR3 DNA reads TGTGCCAGCAGCCCTCAGCTTACCGGAACAGATACGCAGTATTTT. This encodes CASSPQLTGTDTQYF.

This clonotype has at least ten counts. The chain links TRBV10-3 to TRBJ2-3; no reliable D call. V was clipped by 0 bases and J by 2 bases, with 15 bases between them. The CDR3 runs to 17 residues. Per the germline V gene, CDR1 is ENHRY and CDR2 is SYGVKD. The CDR3 is CAISESFKGAHTDTQYF. CDR3 nucleotides: TGTGCCATCAGTGAGTCTTTTAAGGGCGCCCACACAGATACGCAGTATTTT.

This clonotype appeared a few times. J is TRBJ2-1 and V is TRBV19; 8 positions match TRBD2. V gave up 6 bases and J gave up 10 bases; unmatched junction bases: 8. Germline V gene sequence: CDR1 LNHDA, CDR2 SQIVND (reference sequence). The CDR3 has 13 amino acids. CDR3 nucleotides: TGTGCCAGTAGCGGGAGGGCCTTCTACGAGCAGTTCTTC. Its translation: CASSGRAFYEQFF.